This T cell receptor beta chain derives from a study of shared clonotypes between healthy human individuals. Libraries were prepared by immunoSEQ multiplex PCR; TCRdb keeps only in-frame clonotypes and omits some of them. The sample has around 1,900,000 clones; around 95% are singletons. This CDR3 region has 12 residues. Germline V gene data show CDR1 as SQVTM and CDR2 as ANQGSEA. V was trimmed by 4 bases and J by 3 bases, leaving 9 bases between them. Cells designated naive CD8 were CD45RO-negative and were positively selected for CCR7, with terminally differentiated effector memory CD45RA+ cells excluded.

The chain is built from TRBV29-1 and TRBJ1-2; no clear D. The sample taken for sequencing was naive CD8+ T cells from PBMCs. This TCR was recovered from a man between 18 and 35 years old in good health. Some clones in this sample may be carry-over from other donors' samples. DNA for the CDR3: TGCAGCGTTGTGGGTAGGGACTATGGCTACACCTTC. Translating it yields CSVVGRDYGYTF.